This T cell receptor beta chain derives from a study of cytomegalovirus exposure and HLA in healthy donors. Findings and limits, study-wide: Earlier results showed most TCR beta V segments being productive about 90% or about 30% of the time. Reported results showed that the classifier diagnosed cytomegalovirus status with high specificity and sensitivity.

Turning to this clone: The antigen is not known.

Primers included in the PCR were 60 Vbeta and 13 Jbeta primers. Sequencing used immunoSEQ multiplex PCR; TCRdb keeps in-frame clones, though not all of them. The sample holds 160,000 or so clones; around three quarters are singletons and the top ten take about 2%. Germline CDR1 LNHDA, CDR2 SQIVND (reference sequence). The CDR3 contains 13 residues. Trimming stripped 7 bases from V and 2 bases from J, with 11 bases between. The genes are TRBV19 and TRBJ1-2; D unresolved. The source of this sequence is a middle-aged man in good health and CMV-seronegative. The sequenced sample was PBMCs. This CDR3 reads CASKAGNNYGYTF. The DNA for the CDR3 is TGTGCCAGTAAAGCGGGGAACAACTATGGCTACACCTTC.